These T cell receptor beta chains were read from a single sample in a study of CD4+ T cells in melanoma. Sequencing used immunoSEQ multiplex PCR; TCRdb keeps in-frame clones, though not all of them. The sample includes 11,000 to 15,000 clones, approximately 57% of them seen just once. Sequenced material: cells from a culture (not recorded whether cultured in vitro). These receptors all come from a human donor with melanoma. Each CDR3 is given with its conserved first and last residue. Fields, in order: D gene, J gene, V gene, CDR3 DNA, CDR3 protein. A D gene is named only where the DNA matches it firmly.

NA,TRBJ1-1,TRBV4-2,TGTGCCAGCAGCCCCGCCCCCGGGGACACTGAAGCTTTCTTT,CASSPAPGDTEAFF
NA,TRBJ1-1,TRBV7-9,TGTGCCAGCAGCTTAATGCGGGTAGAGAACACTGAAGCTTTCTTT,CASSLMRVENTEAFF
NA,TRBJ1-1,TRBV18,TGTGCCAGCTCACCACAACAGGGAGAAGCTTTCTTT,CASSPQQGEAFF
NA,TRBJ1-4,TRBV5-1,TGCGCCAGCAGCTTCAGGGGATCGGCTAATGAAAAACTGTTTTTT,CASSFRGSANEKLFF
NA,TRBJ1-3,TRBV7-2,TGTGCCAGCAGCCCAAGCGGAAACACCATATATTTT,CASSPSGNTIYF
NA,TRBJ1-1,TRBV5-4,TGTGCCAGCAGCTTGGTATACGGCGGGACGGGGAACACTGAAGCTTTCTTT,CASSLVYGGTGNTEAFF
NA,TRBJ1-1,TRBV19,TGTGCCACCACGACAGGTTGGAACACTGAAGCTTTCTTT,CATTTGWNTEAFF
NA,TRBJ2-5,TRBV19,TGTGCCAGTAGTATAAGGGGTGGGGGCAGCCTTCAAGAGACCCAGTACTTC,CASSIRGGGSLQETQYF
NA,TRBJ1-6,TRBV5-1,TGCGCCAGCAGCTTGGAAGGTGGGGTGCAGTCACCCCTCCACTTT,CASSLEGGVQSPLHF
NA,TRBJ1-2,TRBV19,TGTGCCAGTAGTACAACAGGCTGGGGTAACTATGGCTACACCTTC,CASSTTGWGNYGYTF
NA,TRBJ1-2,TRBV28,TGTGCCAGCAGTTTATTTGCGGGGAACTATGGCTACACCTTC,CASSLFAGNYGYTF
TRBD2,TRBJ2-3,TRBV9,TGTGCCAGCAGCCTAAGTAGCGGGGGGGCGACAGATACGCAGTATTTT,CASSLSSGGATDTQYF
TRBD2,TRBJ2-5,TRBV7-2,TGTGCCAGCAGCCTCTCAGCGGGGGGATACCAAGAGACCCAGTACTTC,CASSLSAGGYQETQYF
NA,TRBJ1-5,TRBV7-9,TGTGCCAGCAGCTTAGGGGTCAATCAGCCCCAGCATTTT,CASSLGVNQPQHF
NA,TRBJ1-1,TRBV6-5,TGTGCCAGCATCGAGGCAGGAAGGCCCACTGAAGCTTTCTTT,CASIEAGRPTEAFF
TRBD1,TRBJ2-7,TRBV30,TGTGCCTGGAGTCGGTGGGGGTCTAAGGGACAGGGAACGGTCAACGAGCAGTACTTC,CAWSRWGSKGQGTVNEQYF
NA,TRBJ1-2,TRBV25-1,TGTGCCAGCAGTGTCCTGGGGGGAGACTATGGCTACACCTTC,CASSVLGGDYGYTF
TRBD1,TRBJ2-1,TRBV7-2,TGTGCCAGCAGCCAACAGGGGGCAGTCTCCTACAATGAGCAGTTCTTC,CASSQQGAVSYNEQFF
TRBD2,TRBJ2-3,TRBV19,TGTGCCAGTAGCCCGGGACTAGCGGGGGCGGTTCCGACAGATACGCAGTATTTT,CASSPGLAGAVPTDTQYF
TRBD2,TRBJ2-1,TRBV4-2,TGTGCCAGCAGCGGAAGCGGGAGCTCCTACAATGAGCAGTTCTTC,CASSGSGSSYNEQFF
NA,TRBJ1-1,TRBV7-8,TGTGCCAGCAGCCTACCGGGTAGTGAAGCTTTCTTT,CASSLPGSEAFF
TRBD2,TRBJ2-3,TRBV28,TGTGCCAGCAGTTTTTTGCGGGGAGGGGCAGATACGCAGTATTTT,CASSFLRGGADTQYF
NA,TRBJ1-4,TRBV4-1,TGCGCCAGCAGCCTTCACCTCGGAATCAACGGCGAAAAACTGTTTTTT,CASSLHLGINGEKLFF
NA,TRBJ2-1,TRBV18,TGTGCCAGCTCACCACTGCCCCCCCTCTCTTACAATGAGCAGTTCTTC,CASSPLPPLSYNEQFF
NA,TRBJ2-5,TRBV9,TGTGCCAGCAGCGTAGAAGGCGGACAAGAGACCCAGTACTTC,CASSVEGGQETQYF
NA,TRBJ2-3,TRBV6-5,TGTGCCAGCAGTTCCAGACATGTACGCACAGATACGCAGTATTTT,CASSSRHVRTDTQYF
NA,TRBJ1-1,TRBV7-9,TGTGCCAGCAGCGGATTAAACACTGAAGCTTTCTTT,CASSGLNTEAFF
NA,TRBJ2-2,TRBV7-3,TGTGCCAGCAGCTCCGCGACCGTGCCCCTTTGGGGCGGGGAGCTGTTTTTT,CASSSATVPLWGGELFF
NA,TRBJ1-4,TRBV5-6,TGTGCCAGCAGCTTCCCCCCGGGAAAAGGGAGTGAAAAACTGTTTTTT,CASSFPPGKGSEKLFF